Listed here is a single T cell receptor (beta chain). The sample comes from a study of blood T cell repertoires in COVID-19. For the study at large: Spain, Italy and the United States supplied samples that represented acute and convalescent COVID-19. Nucleic acid was either cDNA or gDNA, and it came from T cells, B-cell-depleted T cells, or PBMCs.

V was shortened by 2 bases and J by 11 bases, with 7 bases between the two germline ends. Germline CDR1 MDHEN, CDR2 SYDVKM. This CDR3 has 11 residues. In the source study's methods: Amplification of reference gene primers provided the estimated nucleated cell counts. The table came from immunoSEQ multiplex PCR; TCRdb's copy has only in-frame clones and leaves some out. V, J and clone size are taken as reported in that table, and D and trimming were inferred from the DNA itself. The data hold about 76,000 clones, with about nine tenths observed a single time. The sequencing input was peripheral blood. The sequence was obtained from a man aged 45-65 years with acute or convalescent COVID-19. V usage is TRBV28 and J usage is TRBJ1-5; maybe TRBD1 (5 bases). The CDR3 region has the DNA TGTGCCAGCAGTTTAGGCAGGGCCCAGCATTTT. It specifies CASSLGRAQHF. Using reference TRBV28 and TRBJ1-5 for the parts outside the CDR3, the full variable domain is DVKVTQSSRYLVKRTGEKVFLECVQDMDHENMFWYRQDPGLGLRLIYFSYDVKMKEKGDIPEGYSVSREKKERFSLILESASTNQTSMYLCASSLGRAQHFGDGTRLSIL.